The clone carrying this T cell receptor beta chain has just a few counts. Under the authors' procedure: Nucleated cell number was recorded as an estimate derived from reference gene primer amplification. Here immunoSEQ multiplex PCR was the method, and the copy in TCRdb shows in-frame clones only, minus some. V, J and clone size were drawn from that table, and D and trimming were deduced from the DNA. The table includes fewer than 180,000 clones, roughly 90% detected once. This sample is drawn from a study of blood T cell repertoires in COVID-19. Background on the study: Sites across the United States, Italy and Spain contributed samples from acute and convalescent COVID-19. In each case, the material was cDNA or gDNA derived from T cells, B-cell-depleted T cells, or PBMCs.

Per the germline V gene, CDR1 is SNHLY and CDR2 is FYNNEI. The trim removed 1 base at V and 5 bases at J, leaving 11 bases unmatched. The CDR3 runs 17 residues. The J gene is TRBJ1-1, the V gene TRBV2, with TRBD1 matching over 9 bases. Material: peripheral blood. This TCR derives from a woman in her sixties or seventies with active or convalescent COVID-19. CDR3 residues: CASSEGWETGGGTEAFF. The CDR3 DNA is TGTGCCAGCAGTGAAGGATGGGAGACAGGGGGTGGTACTGAAGCTTTCTTT.